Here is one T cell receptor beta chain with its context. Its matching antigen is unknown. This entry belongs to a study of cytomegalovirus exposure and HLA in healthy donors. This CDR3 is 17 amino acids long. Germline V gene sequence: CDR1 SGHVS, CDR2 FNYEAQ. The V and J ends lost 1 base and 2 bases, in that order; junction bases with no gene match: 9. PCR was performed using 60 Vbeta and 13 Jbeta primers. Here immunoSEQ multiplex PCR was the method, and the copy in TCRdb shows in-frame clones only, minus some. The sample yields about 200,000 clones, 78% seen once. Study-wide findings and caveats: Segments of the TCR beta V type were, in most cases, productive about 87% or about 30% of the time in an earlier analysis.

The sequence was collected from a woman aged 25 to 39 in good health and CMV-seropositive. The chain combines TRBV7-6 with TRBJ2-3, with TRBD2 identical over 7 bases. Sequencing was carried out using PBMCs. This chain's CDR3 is CASSLGGGESHTDTQYF. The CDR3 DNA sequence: TGTGCCAGCAGCTTAGGGGGAGGGGAGTCTCACACAGATACGCAGTATTTT.